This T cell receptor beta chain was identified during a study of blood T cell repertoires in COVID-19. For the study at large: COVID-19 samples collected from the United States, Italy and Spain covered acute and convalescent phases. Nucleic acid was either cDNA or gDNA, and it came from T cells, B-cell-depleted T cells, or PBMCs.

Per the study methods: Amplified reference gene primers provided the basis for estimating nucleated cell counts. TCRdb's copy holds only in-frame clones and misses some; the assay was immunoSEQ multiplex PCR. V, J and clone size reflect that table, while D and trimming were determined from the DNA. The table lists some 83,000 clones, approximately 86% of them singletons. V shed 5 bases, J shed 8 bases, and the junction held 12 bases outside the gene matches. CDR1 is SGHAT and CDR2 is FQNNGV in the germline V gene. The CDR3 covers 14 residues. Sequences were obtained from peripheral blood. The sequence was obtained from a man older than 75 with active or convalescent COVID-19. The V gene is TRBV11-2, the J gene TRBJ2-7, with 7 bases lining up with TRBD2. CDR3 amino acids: CASSQVGAGLKQYV. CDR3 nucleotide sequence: TGTGCCAGCAGCCAGGTAGGCGCGGGACTAAAGCAGTACGTC.